This is a list of T cell receptor beta chains from one sample in a study of cytomegalovirus exposure and HLA in healthy donors. Assay: immunoSEQ multiplex PCR; the TCRdb copy retains only in-frame clones and omits some. The table has about 56,000 clones, roughly nine tenths seen once. The sequenced sample was PBMCs. Receptor source: a man younger than 35 in good health and CMV-seronegative. CDR3s include the opening cysteine and the closing phenylalanine or tryptophan. The D gene is left open where the match is weak. Clone size, where shown, is once, few, many, or a class for clones that have expanded.

j_gene: TRBJ1-2; abundance: once; len: 13; v_gene: TRBV6-1; d_gene: NA; CDR3aa: CASSEAQDYGYTF; CDR3nt: TGTGCCAGCAGTGAAGCACAGGACTATGGCTACACCTTC
j_gene: TRBJ2-7; abundance: NA; len: 13; v_gene: TRBV4-1; d_gene: NA; CDR3aa: CASSQDPRYEQYF; CDR3nt: TGCGCCAGCAGCCAAGATCCTCGCTACGAGCAGTACTTC
j_gene: TRBJ2-7; abundance: NA; len: 15; v_gene: TRBV11-1; d_gene: TRBD2; CDR3aa: CASSPPGRGSYEQYF; CDR3nt: TGTGCCAGCAGCCCCCCTGGGCGGGGGTCCTACGAGCAGTACTTC
j_gene: TRBJ2-7; abundance: NA; len: 14; v_gene: TRBV19; d_gene: TRBD1; CDR3aa: CASAFRDSNYEQYF; CDR3nt: TGTGCCAGCGCCTTTCGGGACAGCAACTACGAGCAGTACTTC
j_gene: TRBJ2-5; abundance: NA; len: 13; v_gene: TRBV28; d_gene: TRBD2; CDR3aa: CASSGLAGETQYF; CDR3nt: TGTGCCAGCAGTGGACTAGCGGGGGAGACCCAGTACTTC
j_gene: TRBJ2-7; abundance: NA; len: 14; v_gene: TRBV11-2; d_gene: NA; CDR3aa: CASSGPVRGDEQYF; CDR3nt: TGTGCCAGCAGCGGGCCGGTCCGGGGAGACGAGCAGTACTTC
j_gene: TRBJ2-1; abundance: NA; len: 16; v_gene: TRBV5-1; d_gene: TRBD2; CDR3aa: CASSLGGGGGYNEQFF; CDR3nt: TGCGCCAGCAGCTTGGGGGGCGGCGGGGGTTACAATGAGCAGTTCTTC
j_gene: TRBJ2-5; abundance: NA; len: 16; v_gene: TRBV9; d_gene: TRBD2; CDR3aa: CASSPTGSGRAAGQYF; CDR3nt: TGTGCCAGCAGCCCCACGGGGAGCGGGAGGGCCGCTGGCCAGTACTTC
j_gene: TRBJ2-1; abundance: once; len: 17; v_gene: TRBV18; d_gene: TRBD2; CDR3aa: CASSRGLAGGSYNEQFF; CDR3nt: TGTGCCAGCTCACGCGGACTAGCGGGAGGGTCCTACAATGAGCAGTTCTTC
j_gene: TRBJ2-5; abundance: NA; len: 15; v_gene: TRBV28; d_gene: NA; CDR3aa: CASSLSGGGEETQYF; CDR3nt: TGTGCCAGCAGTTTATCCGGCGGCGGGGAAGAGACCCAGTACTTC
j_gene: TRBJ2-3; abundance: NA; len: 17; v_gene: TRBV19; d_gene: NA; CDR3aa: CASSTYPRDGGTDTQYF; CDR3nt: TGTGCCAGTAGTACCTACCCCAGGGATGGCGGTACAGATACGCAGTATTTT
j_gene: TRBJ2-1; abundance: NA; len: 18; v_gene: TRBV28; d_gene: TRBD2; CDR3aa: CASSDRTSGASSYNEQFF; CDR3nt: TGTGCCAGCAGCGACCGGACTAGCGGGGCCAGCTCCTACAATGAGCAGTTCTTC
j_gene: TRBJ1-1; abundance: NA; len: 14; v_gene: TRBV6-1; d_gene: TRBD1; CDR3aa: CASMWGTGSHQAFF; CDR3nt: TGTGCCAGCATGTGGGGGACAGGGTCACACCAAGCTTTCTTT
j_gene: TRBJ1-2; abundance: NA; len: 15; v_gene: TRBV9; d_gene: TRBD1; CDR3aa: CASSVTGSISNGYTF; CDR3nt: TGTGCCAGCAGCGTGACAGGGAGCATATCAAATGGCTACACCTTC
j_gene: TRBJ2-3; abundance: NA; len: 16; v_gene: TRBV18; d_gene: NA; CDR3aa: CASSPPGGASTDTQYF; CDR3nt: TGTGCCAGCTCACCACCTGGAGGGGCTAGCACAGATACGCAGTATTTT
j_gene: TRBJ1-5; abundance: NA; len: 18; v_gene: TRBV27; d_gene: TRBD1; CDR3aa: CASSLNSGTGVPSQPQHF; CDR3nt: TGTGCCAGCAGTCTAAATTCCGGGACAGGGGTTCCGTCTCAGCCCCAGCATTTT
j_gene: TRBJ1-1; abundance: once; len: 16; v_gene: TRBV27; d_gene: TRBD1; CDR3aa: CASSAYRDRGREQTFF; CDR3nt: TGTGCCAGCAGTGCATACCGGGACAGGGGGCGCGAACAGACTTTCTTT
j_gene: TRBJ1-2; abundance: NA; len: 12; v_gene: TRBV6-5; d_gene: NA; CDR3aa: CASSRVSGGYTF; CDR3nt: TGTGCCAGCAGTCGAGTGTCGGGTGGCTACACCTTC
j_gene: TRBJ2-3; abundance: NA; len: 15; v_gene: TRBV18; d_gene: TRBD2; CDR3aa: CASSPRTSLTDTQYF; CDR3nt: TGTGCCAGCTCACCCCGGACTAGTCTAACAGATACGCAGTATTTT
j_gene: TRBJ1-1; abundance: NA; len: 13; v_gene: TRBV10-3; d_gene: TRBD1; CDR3aa: CAIRKTGDTEAFF; CDR3nt: TGTGCCATCAGGAAGACAGGGGACACTGAAGCTTTCTTT
j_gene: TRBJ2-3; abundance: NA; len: 12; v_gene: TRBV28; d_gene: NA; CDR3aa: CASSFQTDTQYF; CDR3nt: TGTGCCAGCAGTTTTCAAACAGATACGCAGTATTTT
j_gene: TRBJ1-1; abundance: NA; len: 14; v_gene: TRBV18; d_gene: NA; CDR3aa: CASSPTGVNTEAFF; CDR3nt: TGTGCCAGCTCACCAACAGGAGTGAACACTGAAGCTTTCTTT
j_gene: TRBJ2-7; abundance: NA; len: 14; v_gene: TRBV5-1; d_gene: TRBD1; CDR3aa: CASSTGDRGFEQYF; CDR3nt: TGCGCCAGCAGCACGGGGGACAGGGGATTCGAGCAGTACTTC
j_gene: TRBJ2-7; abundance: NA; len: 14; v_gene: TRBV5-6; d_gene: TRBD2; CDR3aa: CASSPGLAGYEQYF; CDR3nt: TGTGCCAGCAGCCCGGGACTAGCGGGCTACGAGCAGTACTTC
j_gene: TRBJ1-2; abundance: NA; len: 13; v_gene: TRBV27; d_gene: TRBD1; CDR3aa: CASRRTGADGYTF; CDR3nt: TGTGCCAGCAGGCGGACAGGGGCGGATGGCTACACCTTC
j_gene: TRBJ2-7; abundance: once; len: 17; v_gene: TRBV10-2; d_gene: TRBD2; CDR3aa: CASSTPLAGGSSYEQYF; CDR3nt: TGCGCCAGCAGTACACCCTTAGCGGGAGGGAGCTCCTACGAGCAGTACTTC
j_gene: TRBJ1-2; abundance: NA; len: 12; v_gene: TRBV21-1; d_gene: NA; CDR3aa: CARWTPNYGYTF; CDR3nt: TGTGCCAGGTGGACACCTAACTATGGCTACACCTTC
j_gene: TRBJ2-3; abundance: NA; len: 21; v_gene: TRBV9; d_gene: TRBD2; CDR3aa: CASSVVSTSGRTILLTDTQYF; CDR3nt: TGTGCCAGCAGCGTAGTGTCGACTAGCGGGAGAACCATTCTTCTCACAGATACGCAGTATTTT
j_gene: TRBJ1-3; abundance: NA; len: 15; v_gene: TRBV11-3; d_gene: NA; CDR3aa: CASSLGTGSGNTIYF; CDR3nt: TGTGCCAGCAGCTTAGGAACAGGCTCTGGAAACACCATATATTTT
j_gene: TRBJ2-6; abundance: NA; len: 18; v_gene: TRBV27; d_gene: NA; CDR3aa: CASSLLGLRTIATNVLTF; CDR3nt: TGTGCCAGCAGTTTATTGGGCCTTAGGACGATAGCGACCAACGTCCTGACTTTC
j_gene: TRBJ2-5; abundance: NA; len: 13; v_gene: TRBV4-1; d_gene: NA; CDR3aa: CASSQWTKETQYF; CDR3nt: TGCGCCAGCAGCCAGTGGACTAAAGAGACCCAGTACTTC
j_gene: TRBJ1-1; abundance: NA; len: 14; v_gene: TRBV5-6; d_gene: NA; CDR3aa: CASSLGVSSAEAFF; CDR3nt: TGTGCCAGCAGCTTAGGTGTCTCAAGCGCTGAAGCTTTCTTT
j_gene: TRBJ2-1; abundance: NA; len: 14; v_gene: TRBV29-1; d_gene: NA; CDR3aa: CSVSTRANYNEQFF; CDR3nt: TGCAGCGTCTCAACTAGGGCGAACTACAATGAGCAGTTCTTC
j_gene: TRBJ2-5; abundance: NA; len: 19; v_gene: TRBV5-1; d_gene: TRBD2; CDR3aa: CASSLPGTSGKGVQETQYF; CDR3nt: TGCGCCAGCAGCTTGCCCGGGACTAGCGGAAAGGGCGTCCAAGAGACCCAGTACTTC
j_gene: TRBJ2-7; abundance: NA; len: 13; v_gene: TRBV21-1; d_gene: NA; CDR3aa: CASSIYLLYEQYF; CDR3nt: TGTGCCAGCAGCATCTACTTGTTATACGAGCAGTACTTC
j_gene: TRBJ1-1; abundance: NA; len: 14; v_gene: TRBV6-6; d_gene: NA; CDR3aa: CASSPWTANTEAFF; CDR3nt: TGTGCCAGCAGTCCTTGGACAGCTAACACTGAAGCTTTCTTT
j_gene: TRBJ2-5; abundance: NA; len: 15; v_gene: TRBV29-1; d_gene: TRBD2; CDR3aa: CSASFGRTGGETQYF; CDR3nt: TGCAGCGCCTCCTTTGGACGGACGGGGGGGGAGACCCAGTACTTC
j_gene: TRBJ1-3; abundance: NA; len: 14; v_gene: TRBV15; d_gene: TRBD1; CDR3aa: CATSSRTGGNTIYF; CDR3nt: TGTGCCACCAGCAGTAGGACAGGGGGAAACACCATATATTTT
j_gene: TRBJ2-3; abundance: NA; len: 15; v_gene: TRBV5-4; d_gene: TRBD2; CDR3aa: CASSLTSGGTDTQYF; CDR3nt: TGTGCCAGCAGCTTGACTAGCGGGGGGACAGATACGCAGTATTTT
j_gene: TRBJ2-1; abundance: NA; len: 19; v_gene: TRBV28; d_gene: TRBD2; CDR3aa: CASSPWGLAAPKSYNEQFF; CDR3nt: TGTGCCAGCAGTCCCTGGGGACTAGCGGCCCCCAAGTCCTACAATGAGCAGTTCTTC